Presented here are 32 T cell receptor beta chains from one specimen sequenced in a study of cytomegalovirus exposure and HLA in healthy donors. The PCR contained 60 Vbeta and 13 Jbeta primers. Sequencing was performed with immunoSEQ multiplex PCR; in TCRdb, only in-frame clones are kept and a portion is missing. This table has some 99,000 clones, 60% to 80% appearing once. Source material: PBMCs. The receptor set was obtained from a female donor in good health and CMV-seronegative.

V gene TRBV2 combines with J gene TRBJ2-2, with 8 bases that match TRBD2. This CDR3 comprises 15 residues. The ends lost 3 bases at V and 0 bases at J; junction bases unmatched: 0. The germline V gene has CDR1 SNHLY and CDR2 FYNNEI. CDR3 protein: CASSEGLANTGELFF. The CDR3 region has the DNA TGTGCCAGCAGTGAGGGACTAGCGAACACCGGGGAGCTGTTTTTT. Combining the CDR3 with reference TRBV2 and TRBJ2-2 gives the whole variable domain EPEVTQTPSHQVTQMGQEVILRCVPISNHLYFYWYRQILGQKVEFLVSFYNNEISEKSEIFDDQFSVERPDGSNFTLKIRSTKLEDSAMYFCASSEGLANTGELFFGEGSRLTVL.

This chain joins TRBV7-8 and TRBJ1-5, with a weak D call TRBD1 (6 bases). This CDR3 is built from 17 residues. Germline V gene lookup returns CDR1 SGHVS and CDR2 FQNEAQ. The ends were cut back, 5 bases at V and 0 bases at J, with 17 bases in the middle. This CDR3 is CASSADSPTYSNQPQHF. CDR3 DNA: TGTGCCAGCAGCGCGGACAGCCCTACGTATAGCAATCAGCCCCAGCATTTT.

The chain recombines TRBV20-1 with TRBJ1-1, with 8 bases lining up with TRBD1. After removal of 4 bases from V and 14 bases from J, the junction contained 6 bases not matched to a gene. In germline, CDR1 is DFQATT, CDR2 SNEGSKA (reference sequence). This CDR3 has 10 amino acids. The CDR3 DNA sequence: TGCAGTGCTATTAGGACAGGGCACTTCTTT. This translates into CSAIRTGHFF.

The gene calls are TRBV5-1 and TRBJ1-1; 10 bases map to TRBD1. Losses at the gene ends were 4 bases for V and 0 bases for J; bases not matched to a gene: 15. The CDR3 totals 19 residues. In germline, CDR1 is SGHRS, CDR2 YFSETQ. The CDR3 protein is CASSPEQFRDRGLNTEAFF. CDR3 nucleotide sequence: TGCGCCAGCAGCCCGGAACAATTCCGGGACAGGGGTCTGAACACTGAAGCTTTCTTT.

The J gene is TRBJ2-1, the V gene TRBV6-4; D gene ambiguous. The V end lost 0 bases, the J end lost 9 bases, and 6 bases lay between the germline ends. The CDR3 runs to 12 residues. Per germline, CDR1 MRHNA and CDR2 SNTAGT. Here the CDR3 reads CASSDSSGEQFF. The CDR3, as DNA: TGTGCCAGCAGTGACTCGTCCGGTGAGCAGTTCTTC.

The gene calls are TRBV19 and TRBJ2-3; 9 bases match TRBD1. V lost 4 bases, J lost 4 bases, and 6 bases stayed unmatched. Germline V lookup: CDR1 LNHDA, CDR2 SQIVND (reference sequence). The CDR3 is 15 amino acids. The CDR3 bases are TGTGCCAGTAGTACTCTCGACAGGGGGGCAGATACGCAGTATTTT. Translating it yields CASSTLDRGADTQYF.

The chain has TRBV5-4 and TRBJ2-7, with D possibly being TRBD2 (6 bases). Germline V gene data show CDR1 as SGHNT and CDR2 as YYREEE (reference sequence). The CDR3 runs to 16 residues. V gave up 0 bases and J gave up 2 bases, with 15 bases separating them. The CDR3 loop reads CASSLGLSASAYEQYF. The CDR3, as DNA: TGTGCCAGCAGCTTGGGACTCTCCGCTAGCGCCTACGAGCAGTACTTC.

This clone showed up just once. DNA of the CDR3: TGTGCCAGCAGTGAAGGGATCGGGGACACAGATACGCAGTATTTT. Translation: CASSEGIGDTDTQYF. The V and J genes are TRBV6-1 and TRBJ2-3, with D possibly matching TRBD2 (5 bases). V shed 1 base and J shed 2 bases, with 10 bases lying between them. Germline values: CDR1 MNHNS, CDR2 SASEGT. There are 15 residues in the CDR3.

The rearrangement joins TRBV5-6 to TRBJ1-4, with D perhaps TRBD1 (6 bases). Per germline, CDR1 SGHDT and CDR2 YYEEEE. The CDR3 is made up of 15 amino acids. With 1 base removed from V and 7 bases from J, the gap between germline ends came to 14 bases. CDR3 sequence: CASSLQGRRAEKLFF. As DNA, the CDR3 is TGTGCCAGCAGCTTGCAGGGGCGCCGGGCTGAAAAACTGTTTTTT.

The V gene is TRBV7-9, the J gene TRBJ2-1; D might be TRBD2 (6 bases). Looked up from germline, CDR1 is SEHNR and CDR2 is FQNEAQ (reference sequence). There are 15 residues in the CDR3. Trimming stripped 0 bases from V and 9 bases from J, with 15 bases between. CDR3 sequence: CASSLATRGRPEQFF. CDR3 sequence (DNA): TGTGCCAGCAGCTTAGCAACTAGAGGGAGGCCTGAGCAGTTCTTC. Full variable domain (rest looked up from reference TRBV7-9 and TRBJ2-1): DTGVSQNPRHKITKRGQNVTFRCDPISEHNRLYWYRQTLGQGPEFLTYFQNEAQLEKSRLLSDRFSAERPKGSFSTLEIQRTEQGDSAMYLCASSLATRGRPEQFFGPGTRLTVL.

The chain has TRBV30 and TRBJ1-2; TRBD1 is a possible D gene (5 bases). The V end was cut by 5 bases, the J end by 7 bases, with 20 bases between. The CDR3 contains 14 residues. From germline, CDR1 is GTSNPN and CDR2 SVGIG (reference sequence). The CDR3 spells CAWPAAGGGLGYTF. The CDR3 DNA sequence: TGTGCCTGGCCTGCCGCGGGGGGGGGACTTGGCTACACCTTC. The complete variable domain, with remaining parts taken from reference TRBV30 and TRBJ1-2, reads SQTIHQWPATLVQPVGSPLSLECTVEGTSNPNLYWYRQAAGRGLQLLFYSVGIGQISSEVPQNLSASRPQDRQFILSSKKLLLSDSGFYLCAWPAAGGGLGYTFGSGTRLTVV.

The chain's CDR3 is CASSIPGGQPQHF. CDR3 nucleotides: TGTGCCAGTAGTATCCCGGGGGGGCAGCCCCAGCATTTT. The chain links TRBV19 to TRBJ1-5, with D possibly being TRBD1 (5 bases). Per germline, CDR1 LNHDA and CDR2 SQIVND (reference sequence). The V gene lost 3 bases and the J gene lost 7 bases, with 10 bases spanning the gap. This CDR3 contains 13 residues.

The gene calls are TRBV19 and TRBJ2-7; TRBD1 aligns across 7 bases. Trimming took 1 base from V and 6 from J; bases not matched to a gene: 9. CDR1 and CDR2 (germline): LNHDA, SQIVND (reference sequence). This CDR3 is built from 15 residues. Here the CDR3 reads CASSIVGGEFSEQYF. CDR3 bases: TGTGCCAGTAGTATAGTAGGGGGCGAATTCTCCGAGCAGTACTTC.

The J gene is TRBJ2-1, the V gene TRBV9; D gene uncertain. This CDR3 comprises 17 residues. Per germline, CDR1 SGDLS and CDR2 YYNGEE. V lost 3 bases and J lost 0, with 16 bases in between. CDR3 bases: TGTGCCAGCAGCGGTTTACAGCAACCTCACTCCTACAATGAGCAGTTCTTC. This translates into CASSGLQQPHSYNEQFF. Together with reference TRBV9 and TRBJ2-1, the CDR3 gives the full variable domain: DSGVTQTPKHLITATGQRVTLRCSPRSGDLSVYWYQQSLDQGLQFLIQYYNGEERAKGNILERFSAQQFPDLHSELNLSSLELGDSALYFCASSGLQQPHSYNEQFFGPGTRLTVL.

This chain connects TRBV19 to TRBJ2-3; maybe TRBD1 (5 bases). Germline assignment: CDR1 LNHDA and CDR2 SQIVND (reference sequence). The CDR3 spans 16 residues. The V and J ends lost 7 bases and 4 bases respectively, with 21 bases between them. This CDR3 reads CASTPLGAGWPDTQYF. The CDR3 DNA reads TGTGCCAGTACTCCGTTAGGGGCAGGCTGGCCAGATACGCAGTATTTT.

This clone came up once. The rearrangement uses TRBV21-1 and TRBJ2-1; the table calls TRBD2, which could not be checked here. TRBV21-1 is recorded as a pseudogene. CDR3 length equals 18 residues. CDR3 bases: TGTGCCAGCAGCAAAGCGTTTTCGGGACTAGCGGAAGGAAATGAGCAGTTCTTC. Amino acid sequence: CASSKAFSGLAEGNEQFF.

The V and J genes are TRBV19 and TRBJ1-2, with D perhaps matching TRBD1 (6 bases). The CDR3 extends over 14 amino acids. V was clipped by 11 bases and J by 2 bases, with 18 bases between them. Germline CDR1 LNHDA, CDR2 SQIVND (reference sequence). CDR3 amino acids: CASRAAGTNYGYTF. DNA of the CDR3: TGTGCCTCCCGCGCGGCAGGGACAAACTATGGCTACACCTTC.

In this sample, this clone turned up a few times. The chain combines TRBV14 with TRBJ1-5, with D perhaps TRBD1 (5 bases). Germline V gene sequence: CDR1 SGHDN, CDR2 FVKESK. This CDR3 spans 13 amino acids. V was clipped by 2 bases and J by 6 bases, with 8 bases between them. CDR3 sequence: CASSQQGSQPQHF. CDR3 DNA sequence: TGTGCCAGCAGCCAACAGGGTAGTCAGCCCCAGCATTTT.

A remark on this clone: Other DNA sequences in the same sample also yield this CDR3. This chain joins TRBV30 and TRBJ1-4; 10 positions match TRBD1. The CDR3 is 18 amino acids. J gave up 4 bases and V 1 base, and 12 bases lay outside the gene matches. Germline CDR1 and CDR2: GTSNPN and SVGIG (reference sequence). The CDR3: CAWSGKKGGQGINEKLFF. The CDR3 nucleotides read TGTGCCTGGAGTGGAAAGAAGGGGGGACAGGGGATTAATGAAAAACTGTTTTTT. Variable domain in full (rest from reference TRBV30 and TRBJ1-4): SQTIHQWPATLVQPVGSPLSLECTVEGTSNPNLYWYRQAAGRGLQLLFYSVGIGQISSEVPQNLSASRPQDRQFILSSKKLLLSDSGFYLCAWSGKKGGQGINEKLFFGSGTQLSVL.

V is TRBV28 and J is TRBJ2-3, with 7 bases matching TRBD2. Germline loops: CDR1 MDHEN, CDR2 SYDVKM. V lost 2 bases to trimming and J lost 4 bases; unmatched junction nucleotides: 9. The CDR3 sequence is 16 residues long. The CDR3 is CASSLGGGSLADTQYF. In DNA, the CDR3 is TGTGCCAGCAGTTTAGGTGGCGGGAGCTTAGCAGATACGCAGTATTTT.

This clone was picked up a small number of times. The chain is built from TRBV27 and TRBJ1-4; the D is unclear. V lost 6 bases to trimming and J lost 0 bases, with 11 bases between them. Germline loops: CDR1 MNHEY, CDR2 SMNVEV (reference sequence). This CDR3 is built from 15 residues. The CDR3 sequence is CASRAHKTTNEKLFF. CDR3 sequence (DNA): TGTGCCAGCAGGGCCCATAAGACAACTAATGAAAAACTGTTTTTT.

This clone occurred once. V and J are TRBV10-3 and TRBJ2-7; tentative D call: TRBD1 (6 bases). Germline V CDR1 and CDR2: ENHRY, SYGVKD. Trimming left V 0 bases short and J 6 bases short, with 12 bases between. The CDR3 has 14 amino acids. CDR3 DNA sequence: TGTGCCATCAGTGAGTCTTCACAGGGTACCGAGCAGTACTTC. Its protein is CAISESSQGTEQYF.

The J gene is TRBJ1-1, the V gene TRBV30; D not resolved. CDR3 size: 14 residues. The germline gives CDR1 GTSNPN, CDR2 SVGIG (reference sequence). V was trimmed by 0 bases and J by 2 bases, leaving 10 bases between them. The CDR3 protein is CAWSVGGPNTEAFF. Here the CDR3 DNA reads TGTGCCTGGAGTGTGGGAGGGCCTAACACTGAAGCTTTCTTT. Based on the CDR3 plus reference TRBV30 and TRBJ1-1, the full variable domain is SQTIHQWPATLVQPVGSPLSLECTVEGTSNPNLYWYRQAAGRGLQLLFYSVGIGQISSEVPQNLSASRPQDRQFILSSKKLLLSDSGFYLCAWSVGGPNTEAFFGQGTRLTVV.

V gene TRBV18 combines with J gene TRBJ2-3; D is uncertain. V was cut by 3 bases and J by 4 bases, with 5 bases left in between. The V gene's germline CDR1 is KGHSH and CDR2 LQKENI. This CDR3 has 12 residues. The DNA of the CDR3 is TGTGCCAGCTCACCTACGGCAGATACGCAGTATTTT. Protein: CASSPTADTQYF.

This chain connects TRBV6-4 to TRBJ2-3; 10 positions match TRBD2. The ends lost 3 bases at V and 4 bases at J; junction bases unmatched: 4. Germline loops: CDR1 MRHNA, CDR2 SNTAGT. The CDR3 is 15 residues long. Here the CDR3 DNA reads TGTGCCAGCAGTGAAAGCGGGGGGGCGGCAGATACGCAGTATTTT. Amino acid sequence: CASSESGGAADTQYF.

CDR3 nucleotide sequence: TGTGCCAGCAGCTTGACAGGGGGCGGGAGGGAGACCCAGTACTTC. It codes for CASSLTGGGRETQYF. The chain is built from TRBV11-2 and TRBJ2-5, with 10 bases that match TRBD1. V lost 3 bases and J lost 5; bases outside the gene matches: 6. Germline loops: CDR1 SGHAT, CDR2 FQNNGV. This CDR3 spans 15 amino acids.

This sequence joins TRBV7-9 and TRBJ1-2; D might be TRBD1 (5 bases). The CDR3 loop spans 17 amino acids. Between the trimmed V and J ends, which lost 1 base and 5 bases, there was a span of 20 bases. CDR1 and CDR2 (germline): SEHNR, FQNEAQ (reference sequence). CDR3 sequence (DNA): TGTGCCAGCAGCTTAGATGGCAGGGTCTCGGTGAGGTATGGCTACACCTTC. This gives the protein CASSLDGRVSVRYGYTF.

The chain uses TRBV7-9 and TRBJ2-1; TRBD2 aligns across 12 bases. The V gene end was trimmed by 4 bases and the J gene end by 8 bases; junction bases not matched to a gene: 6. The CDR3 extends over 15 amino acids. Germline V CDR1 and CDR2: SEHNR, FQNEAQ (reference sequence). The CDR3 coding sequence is TGTGCCAGCAGCTCTCTAGCGGGAGGGCCTTATGAGCAGTTCTTC. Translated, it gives CASSSLAGGPYEQFF.

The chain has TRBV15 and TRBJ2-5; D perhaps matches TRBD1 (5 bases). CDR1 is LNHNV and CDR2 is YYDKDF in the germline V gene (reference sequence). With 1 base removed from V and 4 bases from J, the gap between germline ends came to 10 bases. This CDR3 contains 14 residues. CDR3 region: CATSRAGQGETQYF. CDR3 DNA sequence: TGTGCCACCAGCAGAGCCGGACAAGGAGAGACCCAGTACTTC. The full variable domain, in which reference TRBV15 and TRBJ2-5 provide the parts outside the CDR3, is DAMVIQNPRYQVTQFGKPVTLSCSQTLNHNVMYWYQQKSSQAPKLLFHYYDKDFNNEADTPDNFQSRRPNTSFCFLDIRSPGLGDTAMYLCATSRAGQGETQYFGPGTRLLVL.

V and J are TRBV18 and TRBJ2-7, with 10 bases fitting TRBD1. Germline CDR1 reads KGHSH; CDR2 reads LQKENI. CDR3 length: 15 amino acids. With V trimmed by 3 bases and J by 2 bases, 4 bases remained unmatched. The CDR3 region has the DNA TGTGCCAGCTCACCGGGACAGGGGCGGACCTACGAGCAGTACTTC. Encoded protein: CASSPGQGRTYEQYF.

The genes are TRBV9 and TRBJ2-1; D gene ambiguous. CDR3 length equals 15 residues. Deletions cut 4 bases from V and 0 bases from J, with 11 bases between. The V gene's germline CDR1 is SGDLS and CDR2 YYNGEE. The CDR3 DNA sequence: TGTGCCAGCAGCCTTAGACTGGACTCCTACAATGAGCAGTTCTTC. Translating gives CASSLRLDSYNEQFF. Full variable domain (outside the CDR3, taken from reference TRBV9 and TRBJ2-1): DSGVTQTPKHLITATGQRVTLRCSPRSGDLSVYWYQQSLDQGLQFLIQYYNGEERAKGNILERFSAQQFPDLHSELNLSSLELGDSALYFCASSLRLDSYNEQFFGPGTRLTVL.

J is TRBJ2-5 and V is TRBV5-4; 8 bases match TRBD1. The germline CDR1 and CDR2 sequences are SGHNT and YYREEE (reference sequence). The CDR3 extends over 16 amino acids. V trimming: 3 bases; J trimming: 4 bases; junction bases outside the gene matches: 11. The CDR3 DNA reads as TGTGCCAGCAGCTCTAATCAGGGGGCGCCTCTAGAGACCCAGTACTTC. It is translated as CASSSNQGAPLETQYF.